This paragraph reports one TCR beta chain. Its antigen is as yet unknown. These data are taken from a study of OX40 agonist ivuxolimab in advanced cancers. Study-level information: Ivuxolimab, an agonistic anti-OX40 (CD134) antibody, was given to patients.

General study points: It was not determined which antigens were specifically recognized by the peripheral T cells that had undergone clonal expansion. Low clonal expansion, among the lowest seen, marked partial responders at 0.1-3.0 mg/kg.

Using immunoSEQ multiplex PCR, the repertoire was profiled, and TCRdb retains in-frame clones only, with some absent. The sample records some 30,000 clones, 60% to 75% being singletons. Samples were taken at baseline and on day 1 of cycles 4 and 7. CDR1 ENHRY and CDR2 SYGVKD come from the germline V gene. Trimming at V came to 4 bases and at J to 6 bases, leaving 10 bases not matched to a gene. The CDR3 spans 16 residues. This chain links TRBV10-3 with TRBJ2-2; TRBD2 matches 8 bases. The material sequenced was CD4+ or CD8+ T cells sorted from blood, taken in a trial of the OX40 agonist ivuxolimab. The receptor was derived from an adult with an advanced solid tumor such as melanoma, head and neck, liver or kidney cancer. In nucleotides, the CDR3 is TGTGCCATCAGTGCGGGTAGCGGGGTAGGGGCCGGGGAGCTGTTTTTT. Amino acids: CAISAGSGVGAGELFF.